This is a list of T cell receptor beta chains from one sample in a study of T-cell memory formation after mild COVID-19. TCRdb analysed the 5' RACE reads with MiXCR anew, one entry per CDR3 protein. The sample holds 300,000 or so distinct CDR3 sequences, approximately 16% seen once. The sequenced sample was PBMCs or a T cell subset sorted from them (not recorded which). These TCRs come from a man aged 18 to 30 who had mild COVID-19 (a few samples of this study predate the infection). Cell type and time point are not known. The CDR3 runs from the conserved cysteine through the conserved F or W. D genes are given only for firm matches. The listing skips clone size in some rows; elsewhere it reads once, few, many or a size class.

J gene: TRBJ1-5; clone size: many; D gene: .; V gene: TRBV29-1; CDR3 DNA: TGCAGCGCCCAATGGGATAGCAATCAGCCCCAGCATTTT; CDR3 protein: CSAQWDSNQPQHF
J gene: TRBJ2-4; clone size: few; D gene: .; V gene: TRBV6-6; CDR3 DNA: TGTGCCAGCAGTTACTCGACGAGACTAGGGAACATTCAGTACTTC; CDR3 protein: CASSYSTRLGNIQYF
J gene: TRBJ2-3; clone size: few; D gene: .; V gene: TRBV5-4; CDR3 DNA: TGTGCCAGCAGCACGTCTCGCCCCCCAGATACGCAGTATTTT; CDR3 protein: CASSTSRPPDTQYF
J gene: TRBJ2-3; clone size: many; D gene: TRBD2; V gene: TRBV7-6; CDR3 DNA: TGTGCCAGCAGCCGAGCGGGACCAGGGAGAAATACGCAGTATTTT; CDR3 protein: CASSRAGPGRNTQYF
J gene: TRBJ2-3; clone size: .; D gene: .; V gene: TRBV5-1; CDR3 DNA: TGCGCCAGCAGCCCAGGACTGCAAACAGATACGCAGTATTTT; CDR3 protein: CASSPGLQTDTQYF
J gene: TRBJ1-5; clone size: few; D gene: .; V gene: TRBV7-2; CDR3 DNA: TGTGCCAGCAGCTTAGAGGGTTTGGGAGGGATGACCAATCAGCCCCAGCATTTT; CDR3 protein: CASSLEGLGGMTNQPQHF
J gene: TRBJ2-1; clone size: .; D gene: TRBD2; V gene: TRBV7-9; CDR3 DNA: TGTGCCAGCAGCTTAGGGGGAGGGGACAATGAGCAGTTCTTC; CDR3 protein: CASSLGGGDNEQFF
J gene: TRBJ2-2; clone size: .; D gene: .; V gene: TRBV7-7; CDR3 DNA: TGTGCCAGCAGCTTAGGCGGAGGGATGGTGACCGGGGAGCTGTTTTTT; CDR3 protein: CASSLGGGMVTGELFF
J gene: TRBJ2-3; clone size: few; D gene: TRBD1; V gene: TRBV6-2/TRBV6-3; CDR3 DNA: TGTGCCAGCAGTTACGGGGACAGGGACCCAGATACGCAGTATTTT; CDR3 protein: CASSYGDRDPDTQYF
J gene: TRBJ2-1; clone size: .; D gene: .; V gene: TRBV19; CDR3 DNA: TGTGCCAGTAGTATCGGAGGGGATGAGCAGTTCTTC; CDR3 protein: CASSIGGDEQFF
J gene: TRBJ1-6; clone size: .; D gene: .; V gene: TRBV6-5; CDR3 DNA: TGTGCCAGCAGTTACCGGGAAAATTCACCCCTCCACTTT; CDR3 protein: CASSYRENSPLHF
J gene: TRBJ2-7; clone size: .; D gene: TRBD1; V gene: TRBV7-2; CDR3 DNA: TGTGCCAGCAGCTTTCAGGGGGCGCGATCCCACGAGCAGTACTTC; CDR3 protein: CASSFQGARSHEQYF
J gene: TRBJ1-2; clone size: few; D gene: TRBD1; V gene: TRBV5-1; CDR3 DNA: TGCGCCAGCAGCTTAACCCCTGACAGGGGGAAGGTCTATGGCTACACCTTC; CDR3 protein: CASSLTPDRGKVYGYTF
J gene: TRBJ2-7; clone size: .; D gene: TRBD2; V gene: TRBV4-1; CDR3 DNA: TGCGCCAGCAGCCCCGAGGGACTAGCGGCTTCCTACGAGCAGTACTTC; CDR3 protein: CASSPEGLAASYEQYF
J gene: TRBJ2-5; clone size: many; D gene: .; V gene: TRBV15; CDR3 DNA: TGTGCCACCAGCAGTTCGGGTAGCGAGACCCAGTACTTC; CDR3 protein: CATSSSGSETQYF
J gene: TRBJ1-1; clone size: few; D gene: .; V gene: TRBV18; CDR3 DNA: TGTGCCAGCTCACCACCTGGGGGGTTGGGAGCTTTCTTT; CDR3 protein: CASSPPGGLGAFF
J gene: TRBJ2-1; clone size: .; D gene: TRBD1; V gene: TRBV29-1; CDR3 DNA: TGCAGCTGTTCGACGGACAGGGAGTTCTTC; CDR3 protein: CSCSTDREFF
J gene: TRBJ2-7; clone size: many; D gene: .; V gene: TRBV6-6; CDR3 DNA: TGTGCCAGCAAAGCACCCGTAGAGGAGCAGTACTTC; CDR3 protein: CASKAPVEEQYF
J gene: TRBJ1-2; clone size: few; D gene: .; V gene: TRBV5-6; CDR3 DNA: TGTGCCAGCAGCTTGGGACTCCAGCGGGGTGGCTACACCTTC; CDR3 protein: CASSLGLQRGGYTF
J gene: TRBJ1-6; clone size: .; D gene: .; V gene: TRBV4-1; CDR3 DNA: TGCGCCAGCAGCCGATTTTTAGGGCAGGATAATTCACCCCTCCACTTT; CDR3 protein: CASSRFLGQDNSPLHF
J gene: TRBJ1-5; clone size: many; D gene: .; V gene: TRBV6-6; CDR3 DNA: TGTGCCAGCAGCCCCAGCGATAGCAATCAGCCCCAGCATTTT; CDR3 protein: CASSPSDSNQPQHF
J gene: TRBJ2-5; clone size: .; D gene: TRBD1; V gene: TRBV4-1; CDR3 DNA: TGCGCCAGCAGCCAAGGGGGACAGGGGATCCAAGAGACCCAGTACTTC; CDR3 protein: CASSQGGQGIQETQYF
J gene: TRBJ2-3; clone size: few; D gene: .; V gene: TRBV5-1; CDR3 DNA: TGCGCCAGCAGCTGGAGGGCCATCACAGATACGCAGTATTTT; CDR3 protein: CASSWRAITDTQYF
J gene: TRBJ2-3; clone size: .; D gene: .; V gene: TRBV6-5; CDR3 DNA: TGTGCCACCCCCGACGGGCCTGCCCTTACGCAGTATTTT; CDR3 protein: CATPDGPALTQYF
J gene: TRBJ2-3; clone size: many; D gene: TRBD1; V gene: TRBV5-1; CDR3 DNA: TGCGCCAGCAGCTTCGATCCCGGGACAGGGGCGGATACGCAGTATTTT; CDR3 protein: CASSFDPGTGADTQYF
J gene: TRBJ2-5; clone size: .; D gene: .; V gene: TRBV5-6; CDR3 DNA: TGTGCCAGCAACCGGGGACCAGAGACCCAGTACTTC; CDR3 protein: CASNRGPETQYF
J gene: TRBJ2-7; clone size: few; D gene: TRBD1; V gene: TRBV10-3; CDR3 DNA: TGTGCCATCAGTGAGGGGACAGGGTATGTCGGCTACGAGCAGTACTTC; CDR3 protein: CAISEGTGYVGYEQYF